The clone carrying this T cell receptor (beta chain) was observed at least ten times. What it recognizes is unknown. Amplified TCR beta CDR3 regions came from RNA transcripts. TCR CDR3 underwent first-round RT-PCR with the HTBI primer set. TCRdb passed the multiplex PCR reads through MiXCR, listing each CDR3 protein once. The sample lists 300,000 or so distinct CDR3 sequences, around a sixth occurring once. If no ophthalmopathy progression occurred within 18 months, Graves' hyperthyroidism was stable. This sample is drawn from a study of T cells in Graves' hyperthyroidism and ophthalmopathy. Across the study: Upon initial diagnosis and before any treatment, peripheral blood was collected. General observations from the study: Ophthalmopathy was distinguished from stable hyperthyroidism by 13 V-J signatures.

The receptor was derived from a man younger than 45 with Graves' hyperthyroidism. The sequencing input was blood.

CDR3 region: CASSKGLAEEQFF. CDR3 coding DNA: TGTGCCAGCAGTAAAGGACTAGCTGAAGAGCAGTTCTTC. The genes are TRBV2 and TRBJ2-1, with 8 positions matching TRBD2. Unmatched junction bases numbered 7, after V lost 5 bases and J lost 10 bases. Germline V lookup: CDR1 SNHLY, CDR2 FYNNEI. CDR3 length equals 13 residues.